The table lists the clone carrying this T cell receptor (beta chain) with a count of one. Profiling relied on immunoSEQ multiplex PCR, and the TCRdb table lists in-frame clones only, not all of them. This sample has about 48,000 clones, with just over 85% found just once. This record comes from a study of T cell changes during pregnancy in multiple sclerosis. The TCR originated in a female donor with multiple sclerosis, enrolled in a pregnancy study. Sequencing used CD4+ T cells from peripheral blood mononuclear cells, obtained in the second trimester of pregnancy.

The CDR3 reads CASSLGAGGGDNEQFF. Written as DNA, the CDR3 is TGTGCCAGCAGCTTAGGGGCGGGAGGAGGGGACAATGAGCAGTTCTTC. The gene calls are TRBV7-2 and TRBJ2-1; TRBD2 matches at 8 bases. Per the germline V gene, CDR1 is SGHTA and CDR2 is FQGNSA. This CDR3 comprises 16 residues. The V gene end was trimmed by 1 base and the J gene end by 5 bases; junction bases not matched to a gene: 7.